The count of the clone carrying this T cell receptor (beta chain) is one. The sample belongs to a study of blood T cell repertoires in COVID-19. Study as a whole: Acute and convalescent COVID-19 specimens originated in the United States, Italy and Spain. PBMCs, B-cell-depleted T cells, or T cells provided the cDNA or gDNA that made up the material.

Looked up from germline, CDR1 is LGHNA and CDR2 is YSLEER. V was trimmed by 4 bases and J by 2 bases, leaving 16 bases between them. This CDR3 region has 16 residues. As originally analysed: By means of reference gene primer amplification, nucleated cell counts were estimated. Data came from immunoSEQ multiplex PCR; TCRdb stores just in-frame clones and leaves some out. V and J calls and clone size follow that table, whereas D and trimming were derived from the DNA. The sample carries about 70,000 clones, more than 75% recorded once. This chain connects TRBV4-3 to TRBJ2-3; the D is unclear. The source material was peripheral blood. The source is a woman over 75 with active or convalescent COVID-19. The CDR3 loop is CASSPGPFLTTDTQYF. In DNA form, the CDR3 reads TGCGCCAGCAGCCCTGGGCCTTTCCTGACCACAGATACGCAGTATTTT.